Each of the 5 T cell receptor beta chains below was sequenced from the same sample in a study of blood T cell repertoires in COVID-19. Clones were read by immunoSEQ multiplex PCR, and TCRdb kept only the in-frame ones, dropping some. In the table there are more than 250,000 clones, about 90% of which are singletons. Specimen: PBMCs or T cells enriched from blood (not recorded which). These receptors were obtained from a woman between 25 and 40 years old who had recovered from COVID-19.

Of note for this clone: The same CDR3 is also encoded by other DNA sequences in this sample. CDR3 nucleotides: TGTGCCAGTAGCTCGACAGGGGCCGGAAACACCATATATTTT. It encodes CASSSTGAGNTIYF. V is TRBV19 and J is TRBJ1-3, with 8 nucleotides matching TRBD1. The V and J ends lost 6 bases and 4 bases, in that order; junction bases with no gene match: 5. Germline V gene lookup returns CDR1 LNHDA and CDR2 SQIVND (reference sequence). This CDR3 is built from 14 residues.

The chain uses TRBV2 and TRBJ1-3, with a weak D call TRBD1 (6 bases). Between the trimmed V and J ends, which lost 7 bases and 0 bases, there was a span of 22 bases. The germline CDR1 and CDR2 sequences are SNHLY and FYNNEI. The CDR3 is 18 amino acids. The CDR3 reads CASNGPPGDRTSGNTIYF. For the CDR3, the DNA is TGTGCCAGCAACGGACCCCCAGGGGACCGAACCTCTGGAAACACCATATATTTT.

The J gene is TRBJ2-1, the V gene TRBV5-1; D gene unclear. The CDR3 consists of 12 residues. The V end lost 0 bases, the J end lost 7 bases, and 5 bases lay between the germline ends. CDR1 SGHRS and CDR2 YFSETQ come from the germline V gene. This CDR3 is CASSLAENEQFF. The CDR3 coding sequence is TGCGCCAGCAGCTTGGCCGAGAATGAGCAGTTCTTC.

This clone occurred once. The chain employs TRBV20-1 and TRBJ1-2, with D perhaps matching TRBD1 (6 bases). With 3 bases removed from V and 2 bases from J, the gap between germline ends came to 13 bases. The germline gives CDR1 DFQATT, CDR2 SNEGSKA (reference sequence). There are 14 residues in the CDR3. The CDR3 loop reads CSASPTGPNYGYTF. Written as DNA, the CDR3 is TGCAGTGCTAGTCCGACAGGACCCAACTATGGCTACACCTTC.

This chain connects TRBV19 to TRBJ2-2; TRBD1 matches 7 bases. The CDR3 extends over 13 amino acids. Germline values: CDR1 LNHDA, CDR2 SQIVND (reference sequence). V shed 6 bases and J 6 bases; nucleotides not matched to a gene: 4. CDR3 loop: CASRSGGPGELFF. The DNA for the CDR3 is TGTGCCAGTAGGTCAGGGGGTCCCGGGGAGCTGTTTTTT.